Presented here are 18 T cell receptor beta chains from one specimen sequenced in a study of blood T cell repertoires in COVID-19. The protocol was immunoSEQ multiplex PCR, while the TCRdb copy is restricted to in-frame clones and leaves out a portion. The sample has 150,000 to 200,000 clones; 75% to 90% are singletons. Material: PBMCs or T cells enriched from blood (not recorded which). The receptors come from a woman younger than 35 who had recovered from COVID-19.

The chain combines TRBV7-2 with TRBJ1-5; D remains ambiguous. V lost 3 bases and J lost 5, with 8 bases in between. From germline, CDR1 is SGHTA and CDR2 FQGNSA. The CDR3 runs 13 residues. CDR3 residues: CASSFGRDQPQHF. As DNA, the CDR3 is TGTGCCAGCAGCTTTGGGCGGGATCAGCCCCAGCATTTT.

The chain combines TRBV9 with TRBJ2-4; TRBD2 agrees at 7 bases. The length of the CDR3 is 17 residues. Germline CDR1 and CDR2: SGDLS and YYNGEE. With 0 bases clipped from V and 6 bases from J, the junction kept 12 bases outside the gene matches. The CDR3 DNA reads as TGTGCCAGCAGCGTAGCGGGCGGGAGCAGTTATGCAAACATTCAGTACTTC. Residues: CASSVAGGSSYANIQYF. The full variable domain, rest sourced from reference TRBV9 and TRBJ2-4, is DSGVTQTPKHLITATGQRVTLRCSPRSGDLSVYWYQQSLDQGLQFLIQYYNGEERAKGNILERFSAQQFPDLHSELNLSSLELGDSALYFCASSVAGGSSYANIQYFGAGTRLSVL.

This clone was counted between two and nine times. V and J are TRBV5-1 and TRBJ2-2; D uncertain. CDR1 and CDR2 from the germline V gene are SGHRS and YFSETQ. The V gene lost 4 bases and the J gene lost 0 bases, with 10 bases spanning the gap. The CDR3 spans 15 residues. In DNA, the CDR3 is TGCGCCAGCAGCCTACAGTTCGCGAACACCGGGGAGCTGTTTTTT. This gives the protein CASSLQFANTGELFF.

DNA for the CDR3: TGTGCCATCAGCGGGACAGGGAATATCCCAGATACGCAGTATTTT. Translation gives CAISGTGNIPDTQYF. The chain employs TRBV10-3 and TRBJ2-3; 9 bases line up with TRBD1. Germline V gene lookup returns CDR1 ENHRY and CDR2 SYGVKD. The CDR3 consists of 15 residues. With 6 bases clipped from V and 4 bases from J, the junction kept 8 bases outside the gene matches.

This clone is a singleton in its sample. The DNA of the CDR3 is TGTGCCATCAGCGACTCCCCGAACGGTCAGGAGACCCAGTACTTC. Its translation is CAISDSPNGQETQYF. This chain uses TRBV10-3 with TRBJ2-5; D ambiguous. The V and J ends lost 6 bases and 5 bases respectively, with 19 bases between them. The CDR3 runs 15 residues. Germline CDR1 reads ENHRY; CDR2 reads SYGVKD.

The J gene is TRBJ2-5, the V gene TRBV27; the D gene is possibly TRBD2 (6 bases). The CDR3 has 14 amino acids. The germline V and J ends were trimmed by 8 bases and 6 bases, with 19 bases remaining between them. Germline-derived CDR1 and CDR2 are MNHEY and SMNVEV (reference sequence). CDR3 coding DNA: TGTGCCAGCGGACCCCCCGGGACTCTGCAGACCCAGTACTTC. Translated: CASGPPGTLQTQYF.

The genes are TRBV9 and TRBJ2-1, with 8 bases that match TRBD2. In germline, CDR1 is SGDLS, CDR2 YYNGEE. This CDR3 region has 15 residues. V lost 3 bases and J lost 6; bases outside the gene matches: 8. The CDR3 spells CASSEPRAGVNEQFF. CDR3 DNA: TGTGCCAGCAGCGAGCCCCGAGCGGGAGTCAATGAGCAGTTCTTC. The full variable domain, in which reference TRBV9 and TRBJ2-1 provide the parts outside the CDR3, is DSGVTQTPKHLITATGQRVTLRCSPRSGDLSVYWYQQSLDQGLQFLIQYYNGEERAKGNILERFSAQQFPDLHSELNLSSLELGDSALYFCASSEPRAGVNEQFFGPGTRLTVL.

The chain's CDR3 is CASGGQGGQPQHF. In DNA form, the CDR3 reads TGTGCCAGCGGCGGACAGGGCGGTCAGCCCCAGCATTTT. This chain links TRBV7-9 with TRBJ1-5; 8 nucleotides align to TRBD1. This CDR3 spans 13 amino acids. The germline V gene encodes CDR1 SEHNR and CDR2 FQNEAQ (reference sequence). Trimming at V came to 8 bases and at J to 6 bases, leaving 6 bases not matched to a gene.

This CDR3 reads CASMRQGFYEQYF. The CDR3 DNA reads as TGTGCCAGCATGCGGCAGGGGTTCTACGAGCAGTACTTC. The chain joins TRBV12-3 or TRBV12-4 to TRBJ2-7, with D tentatively TRBD1 (6 bases). The CDR3 runs 13 residues. Trimming took 7 bases from V and 3 from J, leaving 13 bases between them.

This sequence joins TRBV5-1 and TRBJ2-3; no definite D call. From germline, CDR1 is SGHRS and CDR2 YFSETQ. Trimming shortened V by 1 base and J by 2 bases, and 5 bases separated the two germline ends. The CDR3 totals 13 residues. The CDR3 is CASSLPSTDTQYF. CDR3 bases: TGCGCCAGCAGCTTGCCCTCCACAGATACGCAGTATTTT.

The CDR3 reads CASSPGQVDGYTF. CDR3 DNA: TGTGCCAGCAGCCCCGGACAGGTCGATGGCTACACCTTC. The gene calls are TRBV28 and TRBJ1-2, with TRBD1 identical over 7 bases. CDR3 length: 13 amino acids. Germline V lookup: CDR1 MDHEN, CDR2 SYDVKM. With V trimmed by 6 bases and J by 6 bases, 7 bases remained unmatched.

The J gene is TRBJ2-3, the V gene TRBV24-1, with TRBD2 identical over 9 bases. V trimming: 5 bases; J trimming: 3 bases; junction bases outside the gene matches: 2. Germline V gene sequence: CDR1 KGHDR, CDR2 SFDVKD. This CDR3 has 14 residues. CDR3 in amino acids: CATSAAGGTDTQYF. In nucleotides, the CDR3 is TGTGCCACCAGTGCCGCGGGAGGGACAGATACGCAGTATTTT.

Turning to this clone: An end of the junction does not agree with germline; a read error may underlie this. The rearrangement uses TRBV6-2 or TRBV6-3 and TRBJ2-5, with 9 positions matching TRBD1. In germline, CDR1 is MNHEY, CDR2 SVGEGT. The length of the CDR3 is 15 residues. DNA of the CDR3: TGTGCCAGCAGCCCAGGGACAGGGAACCAGGAGACCCAGTACTTC. Translation gives CASSPGTGNQETQYF.

The chain carries TRBV30 and TRBJ1-1; TRBD1 is a possible D gene (5 bases). Between the trimmed V and J ends, which lost 0 bases and 10 bases, there was a span of 15 bases. In germline, CDR1 is GTSNPN, CDR2 SVGIG (reference sequence). The CDR3 spans 13 residues. The CDR3 loop reads CAWSVDRGAGAFF. CDR3 bases: TGTGCCTGGAGTGTGGATAGGGGCGCTGGAGCTTTCTTT.

The chain joins TRBV18 to TRBJ2-1, with TRBD1 identical over 7 bases. The CDR3 sequence is 14 residues long. Germline CDR1 reads KGHSH; CDR2 reads LQKENI. Losses at the gene ends were 5 bases for V and 6 bases for J; bases not matched to a gene: 7. The CDR3 nucleotides are TGTGCCAGCTCAACAAGGGACAGACCCAATGAGCAGTTCTTC. Amino acids: CASSTRDRPNEQFF.

This chain joins TRBV11-2 and TRBJ1-4; D might be TRBD1 (5 bases). The ends were cut back, 1 base at V and 10 bases at J, with 10 bases in the middle. The length of the CDR3 is 13 residues. The germline gives CDR1 SGHAT, CDR2 FQNNGV. In DNA, the CDR3 is TGTGCCAGCAGCTTAGCCGGGGGGTCAAAACTGTTTTTT. The encoded protein is CASSLAGGSKLFF.

A few counts support this clone. The gene calls are TRBV28 and TRBJ1-2; D perhaps matches TRBD1 (6 bases). CDR1 MDHEN and CDR2 SYDVKM come from the germline V gene. The CDR3 loop spans 14 amino acids. The V gene lost 6 bases and the J gene lost 5 bases, with 16 bases spanning the gap. CDR3 DNA: TGTGCCAGCAGCCTACCGGGAGGGGGTTATGGCTACACCTTC. This gives the protein CASSLPGGGYGYTF.

This clone was seen a few times. Additional DNA sequences in this sample encode the identical CDR3. This rearrangement joins TRBV2 to TRBJ1-5, with 9 bases fitting TRBD1. Germline values: CDR1 SNHLY, CDR2 FYNNEI. The CDR3 totals 13 residues. After removal of 9 bases from V and 3 bases from J, the junction contained 3 bases not matched to a gene. The CDR3 spells CASGDRDNQPQHF. In DNA, the CDR3 is TGTGCCAGTGGGGACAGGGACAATCAGCCCCAGCATTTT.